This TCR beta chain was observed in a study of cytomegalovirus exposure and HLA in healthy donors. Primers: 60 Vbeta forward and 13 Jbeta reverse. Repertoires were generated with immunoSEQ multiplex PCR, while TCRdb's copy carries only in-frame clones and drops some. Altogether some 90,000 clones are present, less than 85% being singletons, with the ten largest covering approximately 5.6%. Remarks on this clone: What it binds is unknown.

Study-wide findings and caveats: Later, an analysis found that common viral pathogens appeared to be linked with several of the most significant clusters. Cytomegalovirus status was reportedly diagnosed by the classifier with high sensitivity and specificity.

This CDR3 region has 16 residues. V dropped 3 bases and J dropped 4; count of bases not matched to a gene: 11. CDR1 and CDR2 from the germline V gene are LNHDA and SQIVND (reference sequence). Sequenced material: PBMCs. The rearrangement uses TRBV19 and TRBJ2-5; 7 positions agree with TRBD2. The source is a young man in good health and CMV-seropositive. DNA of the CDR3: TGTGCCAGTAGTATCCCTAGCGGCCCCCCGGGAGAGACCCAGTACTTC. Protein: CASSIPSGPPGETQYF.